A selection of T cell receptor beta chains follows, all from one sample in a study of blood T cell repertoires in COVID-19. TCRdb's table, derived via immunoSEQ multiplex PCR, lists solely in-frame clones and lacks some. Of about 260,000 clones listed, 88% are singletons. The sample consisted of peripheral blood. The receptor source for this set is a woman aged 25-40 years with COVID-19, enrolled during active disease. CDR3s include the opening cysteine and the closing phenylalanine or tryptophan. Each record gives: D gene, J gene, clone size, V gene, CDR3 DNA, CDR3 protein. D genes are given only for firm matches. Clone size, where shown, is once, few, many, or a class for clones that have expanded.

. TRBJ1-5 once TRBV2 TGTGCCAGCTCCCTTGGACAGAACAATCAGCCCCAGCATTTT CASSLGQNNQPQHF
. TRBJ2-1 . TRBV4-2 TGTGCCAGCAGCCAAGATGGACGAGCGGGCCTTTCCTACAATGAGCAGTTCTTC CASSQDGRAGLSYNEQFF
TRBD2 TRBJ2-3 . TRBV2 TGTGCCAGCAGTGAAGCGGGGACTAGCGCCTCCAAGGAGTATTTT CASSEAGTSASKEYF
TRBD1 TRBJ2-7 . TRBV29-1 TGCAGCGTCTATCGACAGGGGGCGCCCCGGGAGCAGTACTTC CSVYRQGAPREQYF
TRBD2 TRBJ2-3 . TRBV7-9 TGTGCCAGCAGCTTTGGTCTCCAGCGGGGGACAGATACGCAGTATTTT CASSFGLQRGTDTQYF
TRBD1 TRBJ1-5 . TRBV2 TGTGCCAGCACCCGGGACAGAGATCAGCCCCAGCATTTT CASTRDRDQPQHF
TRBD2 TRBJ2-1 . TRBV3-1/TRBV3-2 TGTGCCAGCAGCCTCCGACTAGCGGGACCGAACAATGAGCAGTTCTTC CASSLRLAGPNNEQFF
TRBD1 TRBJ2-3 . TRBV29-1 TGCAGCGTTGGGACAGGGCCCCGGGATACGCAGTATTTT CSVGTGPRDTQYF
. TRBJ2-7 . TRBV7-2 TGTGCCAGCAGCTTGGACACCGCCCTACGCGAGCAGTACTTC CASSLDTALREQYF
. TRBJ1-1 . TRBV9 TGTGCCAGCAGCGTAGGGAGAGGGCCCCTGGGAACTGAAGCTTTCTTT CASSVGRGPLGTEAFF
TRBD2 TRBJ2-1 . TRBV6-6 TGTGCCAGCAGACCCGGGGCGGGAGTAGTTGAGCAGTTCTTC CASRPGAGVVEQFF
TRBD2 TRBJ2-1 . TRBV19 TGTGCCAGTAGTATAAGAACTAGCGGGAGAGATGAGCAGTTCTTC CASSIRTSGRDEQFF
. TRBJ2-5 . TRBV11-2 TGTGCCAGCAGCTTAGGTCCGGAGACCCAGTACTTC CASSLGPETQYF
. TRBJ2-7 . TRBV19 TGTGCCAGTAGTATAGGAAGCGTCTACGAGCAGTACTTC CASSIGSVYEQYF
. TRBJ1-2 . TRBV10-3 TGTGCCATCAGTGAGTCGAACCCAGGTAGGAAGGGGGGCTACACCTTC CAISESNPGRKGGYTF
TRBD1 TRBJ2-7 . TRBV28 TGTGCCAGCAGTTTATGGGACAGGGGAATCGAGCAGTACTTC CASSLWDRGIEQYF
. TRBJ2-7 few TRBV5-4 TGTGCCAGCAGCCCAGGGGAGGGGTGGCAGGGCGTCGAGCAGTACTTC CASSPGEGWQGVEQYF
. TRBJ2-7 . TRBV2 TGTGCCAGCAGTGCAGGCAGATCCTACGAGCAGTACTTC CASSAGRSYEQYF
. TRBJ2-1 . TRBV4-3 TGCGCCAGCAGCCCCGGGTTCGCATACAATGAGCAGTTCTTC CASSPGFAYNEQFF